The TCR beta chain under discussion was sequenced for a study of cytomegalovirus exposure and HLA in healthy donors (dated 2017 in TCRdb). As for the study more broadly: An earlier analysis of a few hundred of the donors reported approximately 300 Gb of sequence data and roughly 120 million unique TCR beta sequences obtained from some 200 million T cells. About 330 gigabases of sequencing data and 70 million to 95 million unique TCR sequences made up an early release that covered approximately 700 HLA-typed donors. A handful of DR-DQ haplotypes were handled as single units for association and clustering because linkage in the cohort was strong. An earlier analysis of fewer than 750 of the donors used high-throughput TCR beta sequencing to judge whether each TCR beta V gene segment behaved as functional or pseudogenic. The study combined high-throughput TCR immunosequencing, statistical association of individual TCRs with disease status, and machine learning to predict cytomegalovirus infection status. A later analysis re-analyzed previously published TCR beta repertoires from about 730 donors and added high-resolution HLA genotyping to study TCR occurrence patterns. Of the roughly 400 genotyped donors, around 81% fell in the genetic ancestry cluster associated with self-reported Caucasian donors. The study aimed to test whether cataloging public T cell receptors could reveal signatures of past pathogen exposure. The study used immunosequencing to profile the T cell repertoires of approximately 650 subjects and linked those repertoires to cytomegalovirus serostatus. Every discovery cohort repertoire had been produced on one sequencing platform. In the later analysis, no new phenotypic data were used to find candidate immune exposures; instead, reliance was placed on TCR beta sequences and their occurrence across donors. HLA typing included class I and class II loci at four-digit resolution. Typing coverage varied by locus: roughly 620-640 donors for A, B, C, DRB1 and DQB1; more than 500 for DQA1; over 600 for DPA1; under 490 for DPB1. In a later genetic analysis, genome-wide SNP genotypes for about 55% of the roughly 700 donors were used, and that subset was treated as a discovery cohort. Donor age, sex, ethnicity and CMV serostatus were compiled together with the repertoire data. Besides the first cohort of around 700 subjects, a separate validation cohort made up of 120 different subjects was used. On average, around 230,000 unique TCR beta nucleotide sequences were sequenced per donor among a few hundred genotyped donors of the cohort, with roughly 19% of those sequences being non-productive. What the authors observed across the whole study: A later analysis associated around 16,000 TCR beta sequences with specific HLA alleles at a false discovery rate of 0.05. Roughly uniform sequencing depth across donors was assumed in presence/absence analyses, although this assumption may not hold. The 87-base-pair reads could not distinguish some IMGT-functional V segments, including TRBV6-2 and TRBV6-3, so those segments were excluded. In an earlier analysis of over 550 of the donors, most TCR beta V segments were observed in productive rearrangements about 90% or about 30% of the time, broadly matching IMGT annotations. Because some donors lacked HLA typing at each locus, the association tests relied only on the typed subset. Cytomegalovirus status was reported to be diagnosed by the classifier with high specificity and sensitivity in both the original and validation cohorts. A further reported finding was that TCR beta sequences accurately predicted the HLA-A and HLA-B alleles for most subjects in the first cohort. A later analysis reported that several top co-occurrence clusters appeared linked to parvovirus B19, influenza, CMV and Epstein-Barr virus. Only TCR beta chains were sequenced in this cohort, and the absence of alpha or paired-chain data limited detectable features. A cluster of highly shared sequence variants was judged likely to represent a technical artifact of the sequencing pipeline. Assigning TCR associations to individual alleles was difficult when HLA alleles, especially DR and DQ, strongly co-occurred. About 17 rarely observed V segments, including chromosome 9 orphons, were excluded from the earlier analysis of a few hundred of the donors because counts were too low. A later genetic analysis reported fewer N-insertions in productive TCRs among donors in an Asian-associated ancestry cluster than the 666-donor mean. In vitro tests confirmed that a few of the cytomegalovirus-associated TCR beta chains recognize cytomegalovirus antigens. A later analysis found that HLA-associated TCR beta chains were more clonally expanded and had lower generation probabilities than equally common non-associated chains. While some public TCRs were present in many individuals, most TCR sequences turned up only very rarely across donors. An association between a missense DCLRE1C variant and V-gene and J-gene trimming of TCR beta chains was found in a later genetic analysis and replicated in an independent cohort. For the cohort, immune exposure information was limited to CMV serostatus. In a later analysis, the rate of TCR association differed among HLA loci, with DRB1 alleles having the most associated TCRs and HLA-C alleles having the fewest. The study listed 164 TCR beta chains as associated with cytomegalovirus. Most CMV-associated TCR beta chains appeared to be HLA-restricted in a later analysis, and the HLA associations seemed to be driven largely by CMV exposure. The authors suggested that the approach could potentially be extended to other disease states and immunological phenotypes. Linkage disequilibrium might explain the correlated functional status among segregating V segments, but an unknown experimental factor could not be excluded.

As regards this clone: This receptor's antigen is unknown. The record has no base qualities; no much larger clone is one base away.

In total, roughly 670 healthy bone marrow donors made up the cohort. At the time of sampling, all cohort members were nominally healthy, though unrecorded immune exposures were likely present. The donor tested CMV seronegative and was one of the 352 seronegative cohort members. Every donor gave a peripheral blood sample, and the peripheral blood mononuclear cells from that sample were used for TCR beta sequencing. Genomic DNA extraction from the blood cell samples was performed with the Qiagen DNeasy Blood Extraction Kit. The library came from the immunoSEQ multiplex PCR assay. For the multiplex PCR, a mixture combining 60 forward primers for TCR Vbeta segments and 13 reverse primers for TCR Jbeta segments was used. The CDR3 region of rearranged TCR beta genes was amplified from genomic DNA by a multiplex PCR assay. On the Illumina HiSeq System, the amplified TCR beta libraries were sequenced as 87-base-pair reads. Per the original workflow: A later analysis tallied 75 million to 95 million unique TCR beta chains across the approximately 670 repertoires, and around 12 million of those chains were shared by two or more donors. To remove PCR and sequencing errors, raw reads were error-corrected and collapsed into unique sequences using a nearest-neighbor algorithm that merged closely related sequences. To assign V, D and J gene segments, CDR3 sequences were aligned to IMGT reference sequences. For a sequence to be retained, at least a six-nucleotide match to both a V gene segment and a J gene segment was required. Rearrangements were called productive when the CDR3 lacked stop codons and stayed in frame with V and J; all others were non-productive. Following IMGT convention, CDR3 was defined as the stretch from the second conserved V-encoded cysteine up to the conserved J-encoded phenylalanine. In an earlier analysis of more than 550 of the donors, sequences lacking an unambiguous match to a single V gene segment were excluded. In an earlier analysis of some 590 of the donors, V segments were called functional above 56.7% productive rearrangements and were called segregating when the between-donor standard deviation exceeded 5%. A statistical classification framework was built to diagnose cytomegalovirus status from the catalog of TCR beta chain sequences. V and J gene assignment, in a later analysis, came from comparing TCR nucleotide sequences with IMGT/GENE-DB human TR gene sequences. The TCRdist pipeline was used in a later analysis to assign CDR3 sequences and most-parsimonious VDJ recombination scenarios. A later analysis defined each TCR beta chain by its CDR3 amino acid sequence plus V-gene family, and excluded reads lacking a unique V-gene family. A later analysis removed 500 to 650 highly shared, low-generation-probability nucleotide sequences to deal with suspected cross-contamination and a sequencing artifact. In a later analysis, a clonal expansion index for each public chain was calculated from normalized within-repertoire ranks of inferred template counts. In a later analysis, generation probabilities were computed with a VDJ recombination model fitted to out-of-frame rearrangements, and the resulting probabilities were checked against IGoR. Hypergeometric tests were used in a later analysis to score TCR-TCR, TCR-HLA and TCR-CMV co-occurrence, with a repertoire-size bias correction applied to the TCR pairs. A later analysis estimated false discovery rates by permuting HLA or CMV assignments 20 times. In a later analysis, co-occurring TCRs were grouped with DBSCAN, and TCRdist sequence similarity was added when clustering was performed within HLA-allele-positive subsets. Co-occurrence clustering excluded repertoires with fewer than 30,000 or more than 120,000 public chains, plus five with anomalous nucleotide sharing. Imported from immuneACCESS, the table was reduced by TCRdb to in-frame sequences with V and J called. These copies leave out some clones; in studies compared against another copy, an unresolved V gene accounts for under half, and the cause of the remainder is not known. The V and J calls and clone size come from that table; D and trimming were worked out from the DNA. The sample table contains around 160,000 clones; only one count was recorded for roughly 80% of them. More than 1.3% of the sample lies in the top ten.

Taken from the germline V gene, the CDR1 and CDR2 loops are SGHTA and FQGTGA. Including cysteine and phenylalanine, the CDR3 has 14 amino acids. The only DNA kept is the CDR3, 42 bases in frame from the first base. Trimming takes 4 bases from V and 0 bases from J, and the germline ends sit 10 bases apart. What was sequenced was PBMCs. The chain is made from TRBV7-3 and TRBJ2-7; a tentative D call is TRBD2 (5 bases match). The source is a male donor in good health and CMV-seronegative. Here is the DNA: TGTGCCAGCAGCTCCCAAGGGAGCTCCTACGAGCAGTACTTC. It codes for CASSSQGSSYEQYF.